Reported below is one TCR beta chain. This sample is part of a study of blood T cell repertoires in COVID-19. As handled by the study authors: Nucleated cell counts were estimated from reference gene primer amplification. Some clones are missing from TCRdb's copy, which holds only in-frame ones; the method was immunoSEQ multiplex PCR. Clone size and the V and J calls come from that table; the DNA yielded D and trimming. This sample has around 150,000 clones; over 75% occur once, and the top ten carry 2.5% to 3.5%. The germline V gene encodes CDR1 SGHAT and CDR2 FQNNGV. V was shortened by 2 bases and J by 2 bases, with 12 bases between the two germline ends. This CDR3 contains 15 residues.

The V gene is TRBV11-2, the J gene TRBJ1-1; tentative D call: TRBD1 (5 bases). The sequence was collected from a man between 65 and 85 years old with acute or convalescent COVID-19. Sequenced sample: peripheral blood. In DNA, the CDR3 is TGTGCCAGCAGCTTAAGGGGCCAGGGCAACACTGAAGCTTTCTTT. As protein: CASSLRGQGNTEAFF.